This T cell receptor beta chain was sequenced in a study of blood T cell repertoires in COVID-19. Study-wide context: Collection of acute and convalescent COVID-19 samples took place in the United States, Italy and Spain. T cells, B-cell-depleted T cells, or PBMCs provided the cDNA or gDNA that served as material.

Source study methods: Amplification from reference gene primers served as the basis for estimated nucleated cell counts. Here immunoSEQ multiplex PCR was the method, and the copy in TCRdb shows in-frame clones only, minus some. V and J calls and clone size are those listed in that table; D and trimming were worked out from the DNA. Here the sample spans about 100,000 clones, around nine tenths being singletons. Germline loops: CDR1 MNHEY, CDR2 SMNVEV (reference sequence). The CDR3 is 21 residues long. Comment on this clone: One junction end disagrees with the germline gene, perhaps due to a read error.

The chain couples TRBV27 to TRBJ2-1; 8 nucleotides agree with TRBD2. The source material was peripheral blood. This TCR came from a woman under 40 with acute or convalescent COVID-19. CDR3 sequence: CASSLSKRSWGLDSGYIEQFF. CDR3 bases: TGTGCCAGCAGTTTATCGAAAAGGTCTTGGGGACTAGATTCGGGGTACATTGAGCAGTTCTTC.